This entry lists 31 T cell receptor beta chains sequenced from one sample in a study of cytomegalovirus exposure and HLA in healthy donors. PCR was performed using 60 Vbeta and 13 Jbeta primers. The data were produced by immunoSEQ multiplex PCR, yet TCRdb's version contains in-frame clones alone and is incomplete. Among some 190,000 clones listed, around nine tenths were seen once. Sample: PBMCs. Receptor source: a woman younger than 45 in good health and CMV-seronegative.

This chain connects TRBV7-8 to TRBJ1-1; D is possibly TRBD1 (6 bases). Deletions cut 5 bases from V and 11 bases from J, with 15 bases between. This CDR3 is built from 12 residues. CDR1 SGHVS and CDR2 FQNEAQ come from the germline V gene. CDR3 DNA sequence: TGTGCCAGCAGCAACAAACAGGGCCGCGCTTTCTTT. This encodes CASSNKQGRAFF.

This rearrangement joins TRBV6-1 to TRBJ1-3; possible D gene TRBD1, 6 bases. Germline-derived CDR1 and CDR2 are MNHNS and SASEGT. This CDR3 contains 16 residues. The ends were cut back, 0 bases at V and 8 bases at J, with 17 bases in the middle. The chain's CDR3 is CASSEASPRGGDTIYF. The DNA for the CDR3 is TGTGCCAGCAGTGAAGCATCTCCCAGGGGTGGGGACACCATATATTTT.

This clone was recorded only once. The chain uses TRBV10-3 and TRBJ2-3, with 8 positions matching TRBD2. CDR1 and CDR2 (germline): ENHRY, SYGVKD. The CDR3 contains 15 residues. V was pared by 5 bases and J by 0 bases, with 4 bases of the junction left unmatched. The CDR3 DNA reads as TGTGCCATCAGTCCGGGGGGGCCTAGCACAGATACGCAGTATTTT. Protein sequence: CAISPGGPSTDTQYF.

The chain is built from TRBV6-4 and TRBJ1-2, with 10 bases that match TRBD1. CDR1 MRHNA and CDR2 SNTAGT come from the germline V gene. The CDR3 totals 15 residues. V lost 4 bases, J lost 2 bases, and 4 bases stayed unmatched. The CDR3 reads CASSAGTGENYGYTF. CDR3 in DNA: TGTGCCAGCAGTGCCGGGACAGGGGAAAACTATGGCTACACCTTC.

This clone was counted between two and nine times. The chain carries TRBV27 and TRBJ2-7; 11 bases line up with TRBD1. The germline CDR1 and CDR2 sequences are MNHEY and SMNVEV (reference sequence). Trimming took 6 bases from V and 3 from J; bases not matched to a gene: 4. The CDR3 loop spans 14 amino acids. The CDR3 DNA is TGTGCCAGCAGCTGGACAGGGGGCTTCTACGAGCAGTACTTC. Translating it yields CASSWTGGFYEQYF.

The chain carries TRBV18 and TRBJ2-7; tentative D call: TRBD2 (6 bases). This CDR3 is built from 12 residues. Germline CDR1 is KGHSH and CDR2 is LQKENI. Trimming cost V 5 bases and J 4 bases, with 9 bases left between them. As DNA, the CDR3 is TGTGCCAGCTCAAAGGAGGGATACGAGCAGTACTTC. The encoded protein is CASSKEGYEQYF. The full variable domain, rest sourced from reference TRBV18 and TRBJ2-7, is NAGVMQNPRHLVRRRGQEARLRCSPMKGHSHVYWYRQLPEEGLKFMVYLQKENIIDESGMPKERFSAEFPKEGPSILRIQQVVRGDSAAYFCASSKEGYEQYFGPGTRLTVT.

The count of this clone is one. The rearrangement joins TRBV28 to TRBJ1-2; 8 positions match TRBD1. In germline, CDR1 is MDHEN, CDR2 SYDVKM. V trimming: 3 bases; J trimming: 4 bases; junction bases outside the gene matches: 10. This CDR3 region has 16 residues. CDR3 sequence reads: CASSFPPDRGGYGYTF. The CDR3 DNA reads TGTGCCAGCAGTTTCCCCCCAGACAGGGGTGGCTATGGCTACACCTTC.

The chain employs TRBV7-6 and TRBJ2-3; 8 nucleotides align to TRBD1. The junction had 3 bases not matched to a gene; V was cut back by 3 bases and J by 4 bases. There are 14 residues in the CDR3. Germline CDR1 and CDR2: SGHVS and FNYEAQ. The CDR3 coding sequence is TGTGCCAGCAGCTTTGGGACAGGTGCAGATACGCAGTATTTT. Its translation is CASSFGTGADTQYF.

The chain uses TRBV6-1 and TRBJ2-4; D not resolved. CDR3 length: 13 amino acids. Deletions cut 4 bases from V and 0 bases from J, with 4 bases between. The germline V gene has CDR1 MNHNS and CDR2 SASEGT. CDR3 loop: CASSGLAKNIQYF. The DNA of the CDR3 is TGTGCCAGCAGTGGACTAGCCAAAAACATTCAGTACTTC.

The chain links TRBV28 to TRBJ2-1; TRBD2 matches 7 bases. This CDR3 spans 13 amino acids. Per germline, CDR1 MDHEN and CDR2 SYDVKM. Trimming at V came to 5 bases and at J to 4 bases, leaving 2 bases not matched to a gene. The CDR3 loop reads CASSGGGYNEQFF. CDR3 sequence (DNA): TGTGCCAGCAGTGGCGGGGGATACAATGAGCAGTTCTTC.

The chain carries TRBV4-2 and TRBJ2-7, with 9 bases matching TRBD2. CDR3 size: 16 residues. Germline loops: CDR1 LGHNA, CDR2 YNFKEQ. After removal of 0 bases from V and 3 bases from J, the junction contained 6 bases not matched to a gene. The CDR3 spells CASSQETSGNSYEQYF. CDR3 bases: TGTGCCAGCAGCCAAGAGACTAGCGGAAACAGCTACGAGCAGTACTTC.

This clone showed up just a few times. This chain connects TRBV28 to TRBJ2-1; D perhaps matches TRBD2 (6 bases). This CDR3 is 14 amino acids long. Trimming left V 4 bases short and J 8 bases short, with 15 bases between. Germline V CDR1 and CDR2: MDHEN, SYDVKM. DNA of the CDR3: TGTGCCAGCAGTTCGATACTAGCCCGCCATGAGCAGTTCTTC. Protein sequence: CASSSILARHEQFF.

This clone has only a few counts. V and J are TRBV6-6 and TRBJ2-7; 8 nucleotides agree with TRBD2. V was clipped by 6 bases and J by 2 bases; unmatched bases: 9. Per the germline V gene, CDR1 is MNHNY and CDR2 is SVGAGI (reference sequence). The CDR3 has 15 amino acids. CDR3 DNA sequence: TGTGCCAGCAGCTCCGCGACTAGCGCGACCTACGAGCAGTACTTC. It yields the protein CASSSATSATYEQYF.

CDR3 nucleotides: TGTGCAAGTCGCTTACCTTGGCGGGACAGGGAGAACACTGAAGCTTTCTTT. It encodes CASRLPWRDRENTEAFF. The chain recombines TRBV12-2 with TRBJ1-1; TRBD1 is the table's D call, not checked against the DNA. TRBV12-2 is recorded as a pseudogene. The CDR3 extends over 17 amino acids.

The chain links TRBV10-3 to TRBJ1-1; a possible D gene is TRBD1 (5 bases). Germline lookup yields CDR1 ENHRY and CDR2 SYGVKD. Deletions cut 1 base from V and 14 bases from J, with 11 bases between. The CDR3 is 11 amino acids. CDR3 sequence (DNA): TGTGCCATCAGTGAGTTTGACAGCACATTCTTT. This sequence encodes CAISEFDSTFF.

This rearrangement joins TRBV28 to TRBJ2-7, with no clear D. The CDR3 consists of 12 residues. Germline values: CDR1 MDHEN, CDR2 SYDVKM. V was shortened by 6 bases and J by 3 bases, with 9 bases between the two germline ends. CDR3 residues: CASSLDIYEQYF. The CDR3 bases are TGTGCCAGCAGCTTAGACATCTACGAGCAGTACTTC.

The CDR3 coding sequence is TGCGCCAGCAGCTTGGAAGGGGTTCTCAATTCACCCCTCCACTTT. This translates into CASSLEGVLNSPLHF. The chain carries TRBV5-1 and TRBJ1-6; D is perhaps TRBD1 (5 bases). Germline V gene sequence: CDR1 SGHRS, CDR2 YFSETQ. V was shortened by 0 bases and J by 7 bases, with 11 bases between the two germline ends. This CDR3 is 15 amino acids long.

The gene calls are TRBV6-4 and TRBJ2-1, with 13 bases identical to TRBD2. Trimming removed 0 bases from V and 9 bases from J; junction bases left unmatched: 5. CDR1 and CDR2 (germline): MRHNA, SNTAGT. The CDR3 length is 16 residues. The CDR3: CASSDSGTSGNGEQFF. In DNA form, the CDR3 reads TGTGCCAGCAGTGACTCTGGGACTAGCGGGAATGGTGAGCAGTTCTTC.

J is TRBJ2-1 and V is TRBV2; TRBD2 matches at 11 bases. Germline CDR1 SNHLY, CDR2 FYNNEI. Trimming at V came to 4 bases and at J to 7 bases, leaving 0 bases not matched to a gene. This CDR3 is 13 amino acids long. For the CDR3, the DNA is TGTGCCAGCAGTGGGACTAGCGGGAATGAGCAGTTCTTC. This translates into CASSGTSGNEQFF.

The rearrangement links TRBV27 to TRBJ1-1; TRBD1 matches 8 bases. The germline gives CDR1 MNHEY, CDR2 SMNVEV (reference sequence). The trim removed 2 bases at V and 8 bases at J, leaving 7 bases unmatched. The CDR3 sequence is 14 residues long. CDR3 in amino acids: CASSLRGAGGEAFF. The CDR3 DNA reads TGTGCCAGCAGTTTAAGGGGGGCAGGGGGCGAAGCTTTCTTT.

The CDR3 protein is CASSLDVTYEQYF. Here the CDR3 DNA reads TGCGCCAGCAGCTTGGATGTAACCTACGAGCAGTACTTC. The chain joins TRBV5-1 to TRBJ2-7; no clear D. Germline V gene data show CDR1 as SGHRS and CDR2 as YFSETQ. This CDR3 contains 13 residues. Trimming shortened V by 0 bases and J by 2 bases, and 6 bases separated the two germline ends.

The CDR3 sequence is CASSAPWEGDTQYF. The CDR3 DNA is TGTGCCAGCAGCGCCCCATGGGAGGGGGATACGCAGTATTTT. The chain joins TRBV11-3 to TRBJ2-3; 7 nucleotides agree with TRBD2. Germline-derived CDR1 and CDR2 are SGHNT and YENEEA. V trimming: 5 bases; J trimming: 6 bases; junction bases outside the gene matches: 8. This CDR3 spans 14 amino acids. The full variable domain, in which reference TRBV11-3 and TRBJ2-3 provide the parts outside the CDR3, is EAGVVQSPRYKIIEKKQPVAFWCNPISGHNTLYWYLQNLGQGPELLIRYENEEAVDDSQLPKDRFSAERLKGVDSTLKIQPAELGDSAVYLCASSAPWEGDTQYFGPGTRLTVL.

The chain employs TRBV6-1 and TRBJ2-7; 8 nucleotides agree with TRBD1. This CDR3 is 16 amino acids long. Germline loops: CDR1 MNHNS, CDR2 SASEGT. The J segment lost 2 bases and the V segment lost 2 bases, leaving 8 bases of the junction unmatched. The CDR3 sequence: CASSERFWDRTYEQYF. CDR3 nucleotides: TGTGCCAGCAGTGAACGTTTTTGGGACAGGACCTACGAGCAGTACTTC.

V usage is TRBV10-2 and J usage is TRBJ2-1; TRBD2 aligns across 9 bases. The length of the CDR3 is 15 residues. Germline-derived CDR1 and CDR2 are WSHSY and SAAADI. V gave up 2 bases and J gave up 6 bases; unmatched junction bases: 5. Here the CDR3 reads CASSEGGRAINEQFF. The CDR3 DNA is TGCGCCAGCAGTGAGGGCGGGAGGGCAATCAATGAGCAGTTCTTC.

The CDR3 here is CASSSGSGGEAFF. In nucleotides, the CDR3 is TGCGCCAGCAGCTCGGGATCGGGGGGTGAAGCTTTCTTT. V gene TRBV5-1 combines with J gene TRBJ1-1, with D perhaps TRBD1 (5 bases). Germline CDR1 is SGHRS and CDR2 is YFSETQ. The length of the CDR3 is 13 residues. V was cut by 3 bases and J by 7 bases, with 13 bases left in between. The whole variable domain, filled in from reference TRBV5-1 and TRBJ1-1, reads KAGVTQTPRYLIKTRGQQVTLSCSPISGHRSVSWYQQTPGQGLQFLFEYFSETQRNKGNFPGRFSGRQFSNSRSEMNVSTLELGDSALYLCASSSGSGGEAFFGQGTRLTVV.

V usage is TRBV21-1 and J usage is TRBJ2-7; the D segment call TRBD2 is taken from the table without a DNA check. TRBV21-1 is classified as a pseudogene. The length of the CDR3 is 16 residues. CDR3 amino acids: CASSKTRGMRSYEQYF. The DNA for the CDR3 is TGTGCCAGCAGCAAAACTCGGGGTATGAGGTCCTACGAGCAGTACTTC.

This clone has just a few counts. The chain employs TRBV13 and TRBJ2-7; 7 positions match TRBD2. Germline loops: CDR1 PRHDT, CDR2 FYEKMQ (reference sequence). This CDR3 has 14 residues. V lost 2 bases, J lost 5 bases, and 6 bases stayed unmatched. CDR3 coding DNA: TGTGCCAGCAGCTTATGGGGAGGGCCACACGAGCAGTACTTC. Residues: CASSLWGGPHEQYF.

In its sample, this clone was seen once. The chain joins TRBV5-6 to TRBJ2-5; 7 bases are shared with TRBD1. The CDR3 has 14 residues. Unmatched junction bases numbered 3, after V lost 4 bases and J lost 0 bases. The germline gives CDR1 SGHDT, CDR2 YYEEEE. The CDR3 DNA is TGTGCCAGCAGCCCCGGGACAGACCAAGAGACCCAGTACTTC. Its translation: CASSPGTDQETQYF.

J is TRBJ2-7 and V is TRBV9, with 7 bases fitting TRBD1. V was clipped by 0 bases and J by 5 bases; unmatched bases: 8. CDR3 size: 15 residues. The V gene's germline CDR1 is SGDLS and CDR2 YYNGEE. CDR3 in DNA: TGTGCCAGCAGCGTAGGAAGGGGGCTAGTCGACGAGCAGTACTTC. Translated: CASSVGRGLVDEQYF.

This clone was recorded a few times. The CDR3 reads CASSWGTGRNEQYF. The CDR3 DNA follows: TGCGCCAGCAGCTGGGGGACAGGGAGGAACGAGCAGTACTTC. The chain couples TRBV5-1 to TRBJ2-7; 9 bases are shared with TRBD1. The CDR3 is 14 amino acids. Germline lookup yields CDR1 SGHRS and CDR2 YFSETQ. The V gene end was trimmed by 3 bases and the J gene end by 5 bases; junction bases not matched to a gene: 6.

The chain recombines TRBV7-9 with TRBJ2-2; D perhaps matches TRBD1 (5 bases). Germline lookup yields CDR1 SEHNR and CDR2 FQNEAQ (reference sequence). V was trimmed by 1 base and J by 1 base, leaving 13 bases between them. CDR3 size: 17 residues. In nucleotides, the CDR3 is TGTGCCAGCAGCTTAGGAAGCAGGGTAAAGAACACCGGGGAGCTGTTTTTT. Translation: CASSLGSRVKNTGELFF.